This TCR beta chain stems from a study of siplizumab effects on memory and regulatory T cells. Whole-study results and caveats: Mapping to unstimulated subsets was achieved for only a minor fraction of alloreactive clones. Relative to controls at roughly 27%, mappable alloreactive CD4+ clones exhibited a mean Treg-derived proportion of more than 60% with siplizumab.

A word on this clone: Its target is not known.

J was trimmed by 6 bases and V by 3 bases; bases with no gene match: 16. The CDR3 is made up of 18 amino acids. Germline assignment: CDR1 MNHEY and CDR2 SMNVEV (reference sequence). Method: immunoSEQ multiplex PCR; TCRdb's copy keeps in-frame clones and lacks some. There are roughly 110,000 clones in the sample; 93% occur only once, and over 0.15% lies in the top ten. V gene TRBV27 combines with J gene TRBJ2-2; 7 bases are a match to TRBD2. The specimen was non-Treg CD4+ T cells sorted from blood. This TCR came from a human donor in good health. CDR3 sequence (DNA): TGTGCCAGCAGTTTGGACGGCTGGGGGAGGGGTCAATCCGGGGAGCTGTTTTTT. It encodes CASSLDGWGRGQSGELFF.